This T cell receptor (beta chain) came from a study of T cells in Graves' hyperthyroidism and ophthalmopathy. Amplified TCR beta CDR3 regions derived from RNA transcripts. First-round RT-PCR with HTBI primers amplified the TCR CDR3 region. MiXCR, applied by TCRdb to the multiplex PCR reads, yields one record per CDR3 protein. Among 300,000 to 400,000 distinct CDR3 sequences listed, approximately 15% were seen once. There are 16 residues in the CDR3. The V gene end was trimmed by 4 bases and the J gene end by 1 base; junction bases not matched to a gene: 7. The germline CDR1 and CDR2 sequences are SGHNT and YYREEE (reference sequence).

Input material: blood. This clonotype was sampled from a woman aged 25 to 45 with Graves' hyperthyroidism. The chain employs TRBV5-4 and TRBJ2-1, with 8 bases matching TRBD2. CDR3 bases: TGTGCCAGCAGCCCGGGAGGGGTCGGATCCTACAATGAGCAGTTCTTC. This gives the protein CASSPGGVGSYNEQFF.